This TCR beta chain was profiled in a study of blood T cell repertoires in COVID-19. Between the trimmed V and J ends, which lost 0 bases and 6 bases, there was a span of 14 bases. CDR1 and CDR2 from the germline V gene are MNHEY and SVGAGI. The CDR3 is 16 amino acids. Produced via immunoSEQ multiplex PCR; TCRdb's table is partial and in-frame only. The table records under 80,000 clones, about 86% of them present only once. The rearrangement uses TRBV6-5 and TRBJ2-2, with a possible D match to TRBD2 (7 bases). This clonotype was sampled from a human donor in a cohort sampled during active COVID-19. The material sequenced was peripheral blood. CDR3 residues: CASSYSEGGPPGELFF. The CDR3 DNA reads TGTGCCAGCAGTTACTCGGAGGGGGGGCCGCCCGGGGAGCTGTTTTTT.